This record concerns one T cell receptor beta chain sequence. Its matching antigen is unknown. The sample comes from a study of breast tumors, draining lymph nodes, adjacent tissues. J gave up 8 bases and V 0 bases, and 3 bases lay outside the gene matches. In germline, CDR1 is SGHAT, CDR2 FQNNGV. The length of the CDR3 is 13 residues. Study conclusions and caveats: Findings are consistent with lymph node origin and intratumoral expansion of most tumor T cells. Compared with basal-like, luminal-like tumors shared significantly more repertoire with nontumor tissue.

TCRdb fed the multiplex PCR reads into MiXCR, producing one record per CDR3 protein. The sample has around 66,000 distinct CDR3 sequences, approximately 47% seen once; the top ten hold 8.4%. This receptor was identified in a female donor with breast cancer. Some clones in this sample may be carry-over from other donors' samples. Source material: breast tumor tissue. The chain couples TRBV11-2 to TRBJ2-5; 7 bases align to TRBD1. The CDR3 coding sequence is TGTGCCAGCAGCTTAGACCAGGGGGTCACCCAGTACTTC. It yields the protein CASSLDQGVTQYF.